The rows below give T cell receptor beta chains drawn from one sample of a study of shared T cell receptors in the human thymus. This table comes from immunoSEQ multiplex PCR, and its TCRdb copy is limited to in-frame clones, with some not included. The profile shows roughly 500,000 clones, around 78% of them singletons. Separately, the same data were catalogued under a study of human thymus T cells.

The sequenced sample consisted of thymocytes. These receptors all stem from a boy in the first two years of life with a congenital heart defect. Each CDR3 is given with its conserved first and last residue. The order of the fields is V gene, clone size, D gene, J gene, CDR3 DNA, CDR3 protein. A D gene is named only where the DNA matches it firmly. The size field is filled for only some rows; it gives once, few, many or a size class.

TRBV5-6	-	-	TRBJ2-1	TGTGCCAGCAGCCCTTTTGCTTGCGGTGAGCAGTTCTTC	CASSPFACGEQFF
TRBV7-2	-	TRBD2	TRBJ2-3	TGTGCCAGCAGCTTTCGGGGGGAGGGGACGGCAGATACGCAGTATTTT	CASSFRGEGTADTQYF
TRBV29-1	few	-	TRBJ1-1	TGCAGCGTTGAAGACGCTCGGGGATTTAACACTGAAGCTTTCTTT	CSVEDARGFNTEAFF
TRBV27	-	TRBD1	TRBJ2-2	TGTGCCAGCAGCCCAAGGACAGGGGGCGCGGTCATCGGGGAGCTGTTTTTT	CASSPRTGGAVIGELFF
TRBV12-5	few	TRBD2	TRBJ2-2	TGTGCTAGTGGTCAAGCCGGGACTAGAGCTATCGGGGAGCTGTTTTTT	CASGQAGTRAIGELFF
TRBV9	-	TRBD2	TRBJ2-3	TGTGCCAGCAGGACTAGCGGGAGGAGCACAGATACGCAGTATTTT	CASRTSGRSTDTQYF
TRBV11-2	-	-	TRBJ2-7	TGTGCCAGCAGCCCCTTACGGGGGAGGGGGGTTTACGAGCAGTACTTC	CASSPLRGRGVYEQYF
TRBV4-1	few	TRBD2	TRBJ2-1	TGCGCCAGCAGCCAAGACCTGGGGGGACTAACCTCCTACAATGAGCAGTTCTTC	CASSQDLGGLTSYNEQFF
TRBV5-4	-	-	TRBJ2-1	TGTGCCAGCAGTCACCCCTGGGGGACTCCCCTTTCGAATGAGCAGTTCTTC	CASSHPWGTPLSNEQFF
TRBV7-6	-	-	TRBJ2-7	TGTGCCAGCGGAACCTCAGGGTCCTACGAGCAGTACTTC	CASGTSGSYEQYF
TRBV4-3	-	TRBD2	TRBJ2-7	TGCGCCAGCAGCCAAGTGAAACTAGCGGGAAAGCCGAACTACGAGCAGTACTTC	CASSQVKLAGKPNYEQYF
TRBV28	-	-	TRBJ1-1	TGTGCCAGCAGGGGACACCCGAACACTGAAGCTTTCTTT	CASRGHPNTEAFF
TRBV7-8	-	TRBD1	TRBJ1-3	TGTGCCAGCAGCGGCAAGGACAGGTCGACTAGGAGCTCTGGAAACACCATATATTTT	CASSGKDRSTRSSGNTIYF
TRBV7-6	-	TRBD1	TRBJ2-6	TGTGCCAGCAGCGCAAGACAGGGGGCCTCTGGGGCCAACGTCCTGACTTTC	CASSARQGASGANVLTF
TRBV7-9	-	-	TRBJ1-5	TGTGCCAGCAGCTTGACCCCGGCGGTAGGCAATCAGCCCCAGCATTTT	CASSLTPAVGNQPQHF
TRBV10-2	once	TRBD2	TRBJ2-5	TGCGCCAGCAGTGAGCCCCGGACTAGCGGGAGGCAAGAGGCCCAGTACTTC	CASSEPRTSGRQEAQYF
TRBV4-1	-	TRBD2	TRBJ2-1	TGCGCCAGCAGCCAAGATACTAGCGGGTTCTACAATGAGCAGTTCTTC	CASSQDTSGFYNEQFF
TRBV5-4	-	-	TRBJ2-7	TGTGCCAGCAGCTCAGGACAGCTCTACGGGCAGTACTTC	CASSSGQLYGQYF
TRBV27	once	TRBD1	TRBJ1-1	TGTGCCAGCAGTTCCGGGACAGGGGAGACTGAAGCTTTCTTT	CASSSGTGETEAFF
TRBV11-2	few	-	TRBJ2-7	TGTGCCAGCAGCTCAGGTTGGAGCGGGCTGAGCTCCTACGAGCAGTACTTC	CASSSGWSGLSSYEQYF
TRBV4-3	-	TRBD1	TRBJ1-1	TGCGCCAGCAGCCAAGATAGGTCAGGGGGCCTAGCTGAAGCTTTCTTT	CASSQDRSGGLAEAFF
TRBV4-1	-	TRBD2	TRBJ2-1	TGCGCCAGCAGCCAAGCTAGCGGGAGGAATGAGCAGTTCTTC	CASSQASGRNEQFF
TRBV7-9	-	TRBD1	TRBJ1-2	TGTGCCAGCAGGTCCCGACAGGGATATGGCTACACCTTC	CASRSRQGYGYTF
TRBV14	-	TRBD1	TRBJ1-2	TGTGCCAGCAGCCTGGTGACGGGACAGGGGGTCCTGGACTATGGCTACACCTTC	CASSLVTGQGVLDYGYTF
TRBV19	-	TRBD2	TRBJ2-3	TGTGCCAGTAGTCCCTTTTTAGCGGGAGGGGTGACAGATACGCAGTATTTT	CASSPFLAGGVTDTQYF
TRBV29-1	-	-	TRBJ2-1	TGCAGCGTTGAAGCGCATAGACGAGGGTACAATGAGCAGTTCTTC	CSVEAHRRGYNEQFF
TRBV7-9	-	-	TRBJ2-7	TGTGCCAGCGGCAGGCAGGGAAACTACGAGCAGTACTTC	CASGRQGNYEQYF
TRBV5-1	-	TRBD1	TRBJ2-5	TGCGCCAGCCAGGGACAGAGTGAGACCCAGTACTTC	CASQGQSETQYF
TRBV20-1	-	-	TRBJ2-3	TGCAGTCCCCCTAATGGAGATACGCAGTATTTT	CSPPNGDTQYF
TRBV27	-	-	TRBJ1-2	TGTGCCAGCAGTCAGCGGGGGGGGAGTGGCTACACCTTC	CASSQRGGSGYTF
TRBV4-1	-	TRBD2	TRBJ2-7	TGCGCCAGCAGCCAAAGACTAGCGGGAGTCGAATTCTACGAGCAGTACTTC	CASSQRLAGVEFYEQYF
TRBV4-3	-	TRBD1	TRBJ2-7	TGCGCCAGCAGCGTCAGCATGCGGGACAGGGCCCCCGGGCAGTACTTC	CASSVSMRDRAPGQYF
TRBV5-8	few	-	TRBJ1-2	TGTGCCAGCAGCTTGGTCCGAAGAGCTAACTATGGCTACACCTTC	CASSLVRRANYGYTF
TRBV5-4	few	TRBD2	TRBJ2-7	TGTGCCAGCAGCTGGTCCCGGACTAGCGAGACCTACGAGCAGTACTTC	CASSWSRTSETYEQYF
TRBV14	-	-	TRBJ2-7	TGTGCCAGCAGCGGTGGCAGGGCGGTCCACGAGCAGTACTTC	CASSGGRAVHEQYF
TRBV7-9	-	-	TRBJ2-2	TGTGCCAGCAGCACCCAGGGGTTCGGGCCGACATACACCGGGGAGCTGTTTTTT	CASSTQGFGPTYTGELFF
TRBV29-1	-	-	TRBJ2-2	TGCAGCGCCCTCAGAGGGGGGGGTGGGGGACTTGGAACCGGGGAGCTGTTTTTT	CSALRGGGGGLGTGELFF
TRBV4-3	-	-	TRBJ2-6	TGCGCCAGCAGCCAAGGGACAGCTCACTCTGGGGCCAACGTCCTGACTTTC	CASSQGTAHSGANVLTF
TRBV14	-	-	TRBJ1-5	TGTGCCAGCAGCCAGGTGGAGGGGAGGGATAGCAATCAGCCCCAGCATTTT	CASSQVEGRDSNQPQHF
TRBV10-1	-	TRBD1	TRBJ1-5	TGCGCCAGCAGCGACAGGGGGGACAATCAGCCCCAGCATTTT	CASSDRGDNQPQHF
TRBV6-1	-	-	TRBJ1-2	TGTGCCAGCAGTGCCCACCCCGCAGCTAAAGGACAGTTTACCTATGGCTACACCTTC	CASSAHPAAKGQFTYGYTF
TRBV6-5	-	TRBD2	TRBJ2-1	TGTGCCAGCAGTAACCGACTAGCGGGACAAGATGAGCAGTTCTTC	CASSNRLAGQDEQFF
TRBV4-2	-	-	TRBJ2-7	TGTGCCAGCAGCCAAGTCCGAGGGAGTAGCGACGAGCAGTACTTC	CASSQVRGSSDEQYF
TRBV5-6	-	TRBD2	TRBJ2-2	TGTGCCAGCAGCCCCGGGAGGGGCGAGGGGACCGGGGAGCTGTTTTTT	CASSPGRGEGTGELFF
TRBV9	-	TRBD2	TRBJ2-1	TGTGCCAGCAGCGTAGGGACTAGCGGGACCTCCTACAATGAGCAGTTCTTC	CASSVGTSGTSYNEQFF
TRBV4-2	-	TRBD2	TRBJ2-7	TGTGCCAGCAGCCAAGATGCTAGCGGGAGGGCCGACTACGAGCAGTACTTC	CASSQDASGRADYEQYF
TRBV19	few	TRBD1	TRBJ1-2	TGTGCCAGTAGTATTGGACAGGCCTTCTATGGCTACACCTTC	CASSIGQAFYGYTF
TRBV4-3	-	-	TRBJ2-2	TGCGCCAGCAGCCAAGAAGGGACTAACACCGGGGAGCTGTTTTTT	CASSQEGTNTGELFF
TRBV20-1	-	-	TRBJ1-4	TGCAGTGCTAGGGGCCGCGAAAAACTGTTTTTT	CSARGREKLFF
TRBV29-1	-	TRBD2	TRBJ2-5	TGCAGCGTTGAAAATGGCGGGAGGGGGGGAGAGACCCAGTACTTC	CSVENGGRGGETQYF
TRBV10-3	-	TRBD1	TRBJ1-1	TGTGCCATCAGTGGGGAGAGACCGGGACAGCGTTATTTTGGTGAAGCTTTCTTT	CAISGERPGQRYFGEAFF
TRBV7-9	few	-	TRBJ2-3	TGTGCCAGCAGCTTAGCTTTAAGGGGGGGAGGCACAGATACGCAGTATTTT	CASSLALRGGGTDTQYF
TRBV4-2	-	-	TRBJ2-7	TGTGCCAGCAGCCAAGTTGGAGGGCGCATGACGGAGCAGTACTTC	CASSQVGGRMTEQYF
TRBV6-5	-	TRBD1	TRBJ2-1	TGTGCCAGCAGTTACTCGCCAGGGGGCGATTACAATGAGCAGTTCTTC	CASSYSPGGDYNEQFF
TRBV4-3	-	TRBD1	TRBJ2-1	TGCGCCAGCAGCTTTGACAGGGGGCCCTCCTCCTACAATGAGCAGTTCTTC	CASSFDRGPSSYNEQFF
TRBV2	-	TRBD1	TRBJ2-5	TGTGCCAGCAGTGAAGATAGGACAGGACAAGAGACCCAGTACTTC	CASSEDRTGQETQYF